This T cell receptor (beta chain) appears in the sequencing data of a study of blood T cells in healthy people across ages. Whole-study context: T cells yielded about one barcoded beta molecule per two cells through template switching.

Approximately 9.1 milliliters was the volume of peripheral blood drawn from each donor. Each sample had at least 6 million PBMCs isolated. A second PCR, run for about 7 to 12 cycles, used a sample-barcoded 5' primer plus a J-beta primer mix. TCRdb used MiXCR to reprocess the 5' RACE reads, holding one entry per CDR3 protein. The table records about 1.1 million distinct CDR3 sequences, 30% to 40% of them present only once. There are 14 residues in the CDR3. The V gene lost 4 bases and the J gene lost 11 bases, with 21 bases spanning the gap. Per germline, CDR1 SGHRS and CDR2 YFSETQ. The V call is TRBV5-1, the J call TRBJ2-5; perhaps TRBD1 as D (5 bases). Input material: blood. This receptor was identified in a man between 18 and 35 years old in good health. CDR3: CASSPKQAYNEQYF. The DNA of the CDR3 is TGCGCCAGCAGCCCTAAACAGGCGTATAATGAGCAGTACTTC.